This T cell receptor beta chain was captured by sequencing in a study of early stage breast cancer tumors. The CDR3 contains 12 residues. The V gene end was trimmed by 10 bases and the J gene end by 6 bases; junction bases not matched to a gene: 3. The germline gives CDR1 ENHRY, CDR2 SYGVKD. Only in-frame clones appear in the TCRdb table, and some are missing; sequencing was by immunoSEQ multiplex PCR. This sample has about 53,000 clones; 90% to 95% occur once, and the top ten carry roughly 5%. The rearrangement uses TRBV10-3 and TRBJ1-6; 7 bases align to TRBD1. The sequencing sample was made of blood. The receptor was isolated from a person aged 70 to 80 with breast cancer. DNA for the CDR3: TGTGCCACCAGGACAGGTAATTCACCCCTCCACTTT. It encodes CATRTGNSPLHF.